A single sample is the source of the 22 T cell receptor beta chains below, sequenced in a study of T cell repertoires in cytomegalovirus infection. These receptors' antigens are unknown. A single record per CDR3 protein comes from TCRdb applying MiXCR to the reads. This table has approximately 500,000 distinct CDR3 sequences, around a third appearing once. The sample in question was cultured PBMCs, obtained from culture after CMV antigen stimulation. All receptors derive from a human donor in good health (CMV status not recorded). Some clones in this sample may be carry-over from other donors' samples.

This clonotype was counted between two and nine times. This sequence joins TRBV11-3 and TRBJ2-2; no reliable D call. The CDR3 length is 15 residues. V gave up 3 bases and J gave up 1 base, with 9 bases separating them. CDR1 SGHNT and CDR2 YENEEA come from the germline V gene. The CDR3 sequence is CASSFWQRNTGELFF. The CDR3 bases are TGTGCCAGCAGCTTTTGGCAAAGGAACACCGGGGAGCTGTTTTTT. The full variable domain, its missing parts supplied by reference TRBV11-3 and TRBJ2-2, is EAGVVQSPRYKIIEKKQPVAFWCNPISGHNTLYWYLQNLGQGPELLIRYENEEAVDDSQLPKDRFSAERLKGVDSTLKIQPAELGDSAVYLCASSFWQRNTGELFFGEGSRLTVL.

The gene calls are TRBV27 and TRBJ1-3; D perhaps matches TRBD1 (5 bases). V lost 6 bases, J lost 4 bases, and 16 bases lay in between. The CDR3 is 15 amino acids. CDR1 and CDR2 from the germline V gene are MNHEY and SMNVEV (reference sequence). In DNA form, the CDR3 reads TGTGCCAGCAGGTTCACCCCCAGGGTCGGAAACACCATATATTTT. Its translation: CASRFTPRVGNTIYF.

The chain joins TRBV7-2 to TRBJ1-1; D is ambiguous. V was clipped by 1 base and J by 11 bases, with 11 bases between them. The germline CDR1 and CDR2 sequences are SGHTA and FQGNSA. The CDR3 length is 12 residues. The CDR3 DNA reads TGTGCCAGCAGCTTAGGAGGTCGGTGGGCTTTCTTT. The encoded protein is CASSLGGRWAFF.

The J gene is TRBJ1-2, the V gene TRBV6-1; no definite D call. This CDR3 spans 12 amino acids. V was shortened by 2 bases and J by 8 bases, with 9 bases between the two germline ends. Germline lookup yields CDR1 MNHNS and CDR2 SASEGT. This CDR3 reads CASSERAAGYTF. The CDR3 DNA sequence: TGTGCCAGCAGTGAACGCGCAGCGGGCTACACCTTC.

The chain employs TRBV12-3 or TRBV12-4 and TRBJ1-6, with 12 bases fitting TRBD1. The CDR3 is 13 amino acids. Trimming at V came to 10 bases and at J to 10 bases, leaving 5 bases not matched to a gene. The CDR3 is CANPGQGASPLHF. The DNA for the CDR3 is TGTGCCAACCCGGGACAGGGGGCCTCACCCCTCCACTTT.

The chain couples TRBV19 to TRBJ1-2; D uncertain. CDR3 length: 12 amino acids. Trimming cost V 6 bases and J 4 bases, with 9 bases left between them. The germline gives CDR1 LNHDA, CDR2 SQIVND (reference sequence). In nucleotides, the CDR3 is TGTGCCAGTAGCGGCAACTTCTATGGCTACACCTTC. This gives the protein CASSGNFYGYTF.

The rearrangement links TRBV6-1 to TRBJ2-2; perhaps D is TRBD1 or TRBD2 (5 bases each). V lost 7 bases, J lost 0 bases, and 15 bases lay in between. The CDR3 is made up of 16 amino acids. Per the germline V gene, CDR1 is MNHNS and CDR2 is SASEGT. The CDR3 nucleotides are TGTGCCAGCACCCCTAGGGACCGCACGAACACCGGGGAGCTGTTTTTT. Translation gives CASTPRDRTNTGELFF.

The chain couples TRBV7-2 to TRBJ2-1; TRBD2 matches at 9 bases. CDR1 SGHTA and CDR2 FQGNSA come from the germline V gene. Trimming removed 3 bases from V and 8 bases from J; junction bases left unmatched: 5. This CDR3 spans 14 amino acids. CDR3 DNA sequence: TGTGCCAGCAGCTTTGGTAGCGGGAGTGATGAGCAGTTCTTC. Translating it yields CASSFGSGSDEQFF.

This clonotype was counted at least ten times. The rearrangement uses TRBV4-3 and TRBJ2-6; D remains unclear. The CDR3 consists of 16 residues. Between the trimmed V and J ends, which lost 1 base and 0 bases, there was a span of 7 bases. Germline V gene data show CDR1 as LGHNA and CDR2 as YSLEER. The CDR3 DNA reads as TGCGCCAGCAGCCAAGCTTCCATCTCTGGGGCCAACGTCCTGACTTTC. This gives the protein CASSQASISGANVLTF.

This clonotype was seen at least ten times. The J gene is TRBJ1-4, the V gene TRBV27, with D possibly being TRBD1 (6 bases). The germline V and J ends were trimmed by 5 bases and 6 bases, with 16 bases remaining between them. Germline assignment: CDR1 MNHEY and CDR2 SMNVEV (reference sequence). CDR3 size: 15 residues. DNA of the CDR3: TGTGCCAGCAGTCCTCGGACAGTCCGGGATGAAAAACTGTTTTTT. This gives the protein CASSPRTVRDEKLFF.

This clonotype was counted between two and nine times. The chain carries TRBV12-3 or TRBV12-4 and TRBJ2-3; D is perhaps TRBD1 (5 bases). Trimming removed 3 bases at V and 3 bases at J, with 13 bases between. The CDR3 has 15 residues. CDR3 protein: CASSFGQGATDTQYF. For the CDR3, the DNA is TGTGCCAGCAGTTTCGGGCAGGGCGCGACAGATACGCAGTATTTT.

This clonotype appeared a few times. The chain uses TRBV6-4 and TRBJ2-1; 12 bases are a match to TRBD1. Germline V lookup: CDR1 MRHNA, CDR2 SNTAGT. The CDR3 totals 21 residues. V dropped 6 bases and J dropped 4; count of bases not matched to a gene: 22. The CDR3 DNA is TGTGCCAGCAGCCCTCTTCCACCGGGACAGGGGGCCCCGAACCGTTACAATGAGCAGTTCTTC. Its translation is CASSPLPPGQGAPNRYNEQFF.

The chain is built from TRBV5-1 and TRBJ2-5, with TRBD1 as a possible D gene (6 bases). Germline V gives CDR1 SGHRS, CDR2 YFSETQ. V lost 4 bases and J lost 6, with 10 bases in between. The CDR3 covers 12 residues. CDR3 sequence reads: CASSQQGQTQYF. The DNA of the CDR3 is TGCGCCAGCAGCCAACAGGGTCAGACCCAGTACTTC.

This clonotype was seen only a few times. J is TRBJ1-1 and V is TRBV24-1; D gene unclear. The germline CDR1 and CDR2 sequences are KGHDR and SFDVKD. This CDR3 comprises 11 residues. V was shortened by 7 bases and J by 8 bases, with 10 bases between the two germline ends. The CDR3: CATRDRQEAFF. As DNA, the CDR3 is TGTGCCACCAGAGACCGCCAGGAAGCTTTCTTT.

This clonotype appeared a single time. The chain links TRBV24-1 to TRBJ1-2, with TRBD1 identical over 7 bases. CDR1 and CDR2 from the germline V gene are KGHDR and SFDVKD. The junction had 8 bases not matched to a gene; V was cut back by 4 bases and J by 7 bases. There are 14 residues in the CDR3. DNA for the CDR3: TGTGCCACCAGTGACACCGGACAGGCTATTGGCTACACCTTC. It yields the protein CATSDTGQAIGYTF.

The CDR3 reads CASSYQGAEGNTIYF. CDR3 DNA sequence: TGTGCCAGCAGTTACCAGGGGGCTGAAGGAAACACCATATATTTT. The rearrangement joins TRBV27 to TRBJ1-3, with 8 positions matching TRBD1. With 4 bases clipped from V and 4 bases from J, the junction kept 6 bases outside the gene matches. The length of the CDR3 is 15 residues. The germline V gene encodes CDR1 MNHEY and CDR2 SMNVEV (reference sequence).

CDR3 nucleotide sequence: TGTGCCAGCAGCGGACTAGCGGGAGAGGGTGAGACCCAGTACTTC. Encoded protein: CASSGLAGEGETQYF. This rearrangement joins TRBV6-1 to TRBJ2-5; 13 bases align to TRBD2. V was pared by 6 bases and J by 5 bases, with 6 bases of the junction left unmatched. The CDR3 extends over 15 amino acids. CDR1 MNHNS and CDR2 SASEGT come from the germline V gene.

The chain uses TRBV28 and TRBJ2-2, with D tentatively TRBD1 (6 bases). The germline gives CDR1 MDHEN, CDR2 SYDVKM. Trimming took 6 bases from V and 7 from J, leaving 12 bases between them. This CDR3 comprises 13 residues. CDR3 coding DNA: TGTGCCAGCAGAAACACAGGGAACGGGGAGCTGTTTTTT. This sequence encodes CASRNTGNGELFF.

Ten or more counts support this clonotype. The V and J genes are TRBV7-2 and TRBJ2-2; weak D call: TRBD2 (6 bases). Trimming took 1 base from V and 5 from J, leaving 11 bases between them. CDR1 is SGHTA, CDR2 FQGNSA, per germline. This CDR3 has 15 amino acids. Written as DNA, the CDR3 is TGTGCCAGCAGCTTAGACGGGAGAAAGACCGGGGAGCTGTTTTTT. Translation: CASSLDGRKTGELFF.

The rearrangement uses TRBV7-9 and TRBJ1-4; 9 bases map to TRBD1. CDR1 is SEHNR, CDR2 FQNEAQ, per germline (reference sequence). The CDR3 runs 16 residues. Germline trimming cut 5 bases from V and 8 bases from J; bases unmatched to any gene: 12. Here the CDR3 reads CASSRWTGEKIEKLFF. The CDR3 DNA follows: TGTGCCAGCAGCCGATGGACAGGGGAGAAAATCGAAAAACTGTTTTTT.

V usage is TRBV4-3 and J usage is TRBJ2-7; D possibly uses TRBD1 or TRBD2 (5 bases each). Between the trimmed V and J ends, which lost 5 bases and 0 bases, there was a span of 14 bases. CDR1 and CDR2 from the germline V gene are LGHNA and YSLEER. The CDR3 is 15 residues long. CDR3 loop: CASSEGRAPSYEQYF. Written as DNA, the CDR3 is TGCGCCAGCAGCGAGGGACGAGCTCCCTCCTACGAGCAGTACTTC.

This clonotype was recorded at least ten times. The chain has TRBV7-2 and TRBJ2-3; TRBD2 is a possible D gene (6 bases). CDR1 and CDR2 from the germline V gene are SGHTA and FQGNSA. V lost 1 base to trimming and J lost 5 bases, with 16 bases between them. The length of the CDR3 is 16 residues. CDR3 sequence reads: CASSLVSGWRGDTQYF. As DNA, the CDR3 is TGTGCCAGCAGCTTAGTTAGTGGGTGGAGGGGAGATACGCAGTATTTT.